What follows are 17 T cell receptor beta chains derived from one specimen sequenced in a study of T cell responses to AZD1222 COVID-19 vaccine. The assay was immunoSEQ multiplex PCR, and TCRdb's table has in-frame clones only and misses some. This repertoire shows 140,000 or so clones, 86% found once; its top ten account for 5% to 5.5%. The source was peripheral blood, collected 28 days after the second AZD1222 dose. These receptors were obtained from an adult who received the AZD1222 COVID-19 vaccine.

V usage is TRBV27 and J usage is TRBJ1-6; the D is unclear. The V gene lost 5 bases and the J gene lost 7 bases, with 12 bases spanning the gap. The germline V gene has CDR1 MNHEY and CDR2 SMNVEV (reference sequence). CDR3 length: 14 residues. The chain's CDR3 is CASSVPGYNSPLHF. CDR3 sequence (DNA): TGTGCCAGCAGTGTACCGGGCTACAATTCACCCCTCCACTTT.

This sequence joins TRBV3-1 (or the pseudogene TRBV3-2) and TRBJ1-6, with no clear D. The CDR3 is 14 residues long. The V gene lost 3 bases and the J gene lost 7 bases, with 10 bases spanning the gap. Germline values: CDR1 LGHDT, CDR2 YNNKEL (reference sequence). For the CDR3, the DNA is TGTGCCAGCAGCCAGCTGATGCCCAATTCACCCCTCCACTTT. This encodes CASSQLMPNSPLHF.

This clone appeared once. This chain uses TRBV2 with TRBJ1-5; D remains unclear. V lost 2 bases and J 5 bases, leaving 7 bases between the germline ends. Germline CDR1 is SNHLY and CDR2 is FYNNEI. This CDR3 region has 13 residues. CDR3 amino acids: CASSERRDQPQHF. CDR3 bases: TGTGCCAGCAGTGAAAGGCGGGATCAGCCCCAGCATTTT.

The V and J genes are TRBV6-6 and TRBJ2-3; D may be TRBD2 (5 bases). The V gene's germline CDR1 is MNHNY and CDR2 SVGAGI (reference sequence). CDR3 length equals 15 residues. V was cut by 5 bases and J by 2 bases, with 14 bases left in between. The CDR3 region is CASSRTQTITDTQYF. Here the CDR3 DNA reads TGTGCCAGCAGTCGCACCCAGACTATCACAGATACGCAGTATTTT.

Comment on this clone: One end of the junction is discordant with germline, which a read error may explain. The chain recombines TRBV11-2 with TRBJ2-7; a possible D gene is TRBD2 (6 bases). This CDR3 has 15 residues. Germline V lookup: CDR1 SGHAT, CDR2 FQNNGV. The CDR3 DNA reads TGTGCCAGCAGCTCCCGGGACTTAAGCTCCCACGAGCAGTACTTC. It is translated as CASSSRDLSSHEQYF.

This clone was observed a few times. CDR3 sequence: CASSSRYQETQYF. For the CDR3, the DNA is TGCGCCAGCAGTAGCCGGTACCAAGAGACCCAGTACTTC. V and J are TRBV10-1 and TRBJ2-5, with unresolved D. From germline, CDR1 is WNHNN and CDR2 SYGVQD (reference sequence). This CDR3 contains 13 residues. Trimming shortened V by 5 bases and J by 0 bases, and 7 bases separated the two germline ends.

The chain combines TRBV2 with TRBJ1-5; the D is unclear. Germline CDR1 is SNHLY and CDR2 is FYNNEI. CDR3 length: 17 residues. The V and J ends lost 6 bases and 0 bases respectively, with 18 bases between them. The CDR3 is CASRRRVDIYSNQPQHF. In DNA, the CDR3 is TGTGCCAGCAGGAGGAGGGTGGATATTTATAGCAATCAGCCCCAGCATTTT.

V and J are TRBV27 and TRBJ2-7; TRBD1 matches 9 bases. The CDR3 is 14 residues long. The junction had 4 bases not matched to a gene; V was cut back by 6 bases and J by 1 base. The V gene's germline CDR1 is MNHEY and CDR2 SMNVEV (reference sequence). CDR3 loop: CASRGTGFSYEQYF. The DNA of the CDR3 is TGTGCCAGCAGGGGGACAGGGTTTTCCTACGAGCAGTACTTC.

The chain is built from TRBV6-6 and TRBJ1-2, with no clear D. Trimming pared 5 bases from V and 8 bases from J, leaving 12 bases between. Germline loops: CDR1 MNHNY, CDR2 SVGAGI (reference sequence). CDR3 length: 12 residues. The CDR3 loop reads CASSPNSVGYTF. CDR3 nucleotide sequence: TGTGCCAGCAGTCCCAACTCGGTGGGCTACACCTTC.

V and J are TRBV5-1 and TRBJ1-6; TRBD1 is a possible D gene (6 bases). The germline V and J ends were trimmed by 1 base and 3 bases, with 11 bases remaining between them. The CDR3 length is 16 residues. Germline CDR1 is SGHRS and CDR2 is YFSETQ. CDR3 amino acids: CASSLNREIYNSPLHF. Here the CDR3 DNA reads TGCGCCAGCAGCTTGAACAGGGAAATCTATAATTCACCCCTCCACTTT.

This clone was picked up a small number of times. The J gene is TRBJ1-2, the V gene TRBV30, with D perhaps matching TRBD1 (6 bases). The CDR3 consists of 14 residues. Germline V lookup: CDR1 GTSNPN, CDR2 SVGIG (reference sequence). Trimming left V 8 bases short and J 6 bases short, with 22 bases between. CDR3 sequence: CARRGSTGPNGYTF. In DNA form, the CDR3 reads TGTGCCCGGCGGGGATCGACAGGACCCAATGGCTACACCTTC.

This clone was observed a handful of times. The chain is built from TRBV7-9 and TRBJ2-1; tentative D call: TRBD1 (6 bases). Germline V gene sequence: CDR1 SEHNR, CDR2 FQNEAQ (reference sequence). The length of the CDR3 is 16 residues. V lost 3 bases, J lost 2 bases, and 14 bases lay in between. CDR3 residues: CASSFRGHLTYNEQFF. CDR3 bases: TGTGCCAGCAGCTTTCGGGGACACCTTACCTACAATGAGCAGTTCTTC.

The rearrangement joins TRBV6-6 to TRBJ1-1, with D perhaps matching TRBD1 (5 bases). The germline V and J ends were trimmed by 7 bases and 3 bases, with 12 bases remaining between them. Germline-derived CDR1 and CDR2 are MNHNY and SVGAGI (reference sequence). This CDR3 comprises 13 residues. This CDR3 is CASTPGGYTEAFF. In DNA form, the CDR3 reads TGTGCCAGCACCCCCGGGGGGTACACTGAAGCTTTCTTT.

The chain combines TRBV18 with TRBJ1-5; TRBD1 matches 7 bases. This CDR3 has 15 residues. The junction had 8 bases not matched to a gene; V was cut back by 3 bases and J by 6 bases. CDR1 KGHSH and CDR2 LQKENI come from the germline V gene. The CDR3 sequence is CASSPQETGSQPQHF. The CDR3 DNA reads TGTGCCAGCTCACCTCAGGAGACAGGGAGTCAGCCCCAGCATTTT.

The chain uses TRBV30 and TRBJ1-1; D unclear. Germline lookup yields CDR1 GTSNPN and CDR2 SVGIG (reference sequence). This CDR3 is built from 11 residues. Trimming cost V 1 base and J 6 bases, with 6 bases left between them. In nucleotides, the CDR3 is TGTGCCTGGAGTGCAGTCTCTGAAGCTTTCTTT. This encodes CAWSAVSEAFF.

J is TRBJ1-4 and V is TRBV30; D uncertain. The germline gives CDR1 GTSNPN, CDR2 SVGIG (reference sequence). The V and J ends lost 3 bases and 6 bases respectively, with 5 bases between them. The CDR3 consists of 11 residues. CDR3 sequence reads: CAWSFDEKLFF. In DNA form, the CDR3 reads TGTGCCTGGAGCTTTGATGAAAAACTGTTTTTT.

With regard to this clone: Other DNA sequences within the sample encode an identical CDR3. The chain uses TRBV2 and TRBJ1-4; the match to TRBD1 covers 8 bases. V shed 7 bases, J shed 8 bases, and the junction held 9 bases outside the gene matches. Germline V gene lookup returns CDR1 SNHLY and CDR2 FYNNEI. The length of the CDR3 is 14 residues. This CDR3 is CASTMGQVDEKLFF. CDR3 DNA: TGTGCCAGCACGATGGGACAGGTCGACGAAAAACTGTTTTTT.